The 8 T cell receptor beta chains in this list originate from one sample, sequenced in a study of blood T cell repertoires in COVID-19. Some clones are missing from TCRdb's copy, which holds only in-frame ones; the method was immunoSEQ multiplex PCR. This repertoire shows 250,000 to 300,000 clones, about 89% found once; its top ten account for around 13%. Source material: peripheral blood. Receptors originate from a woman aged 55-69 years with acute or convalescent COVID-19.

This clone has just one count. The gene calls are TRBV7-2 and TRBJ2-5; D may be TRBD1 (6 bases). Germline V gene data show CDR1 as SGHTA and CDR2 as FQGNSA. Between the trimmed V and J ends, which lost 0 bases and 5 bases, there was a span of 10 bases. This CDR3 is 14 amino acids long. The CDR3 DNA reads TGTGCCAGCAGCTTAGCGGGGGCTGGGGAGACCCAGTACTTC. Translated, it gives CASSLAGAGETQYF.

The chain combines TRBV29-1 with TRBJ1-2; the D gene is possibly TRBD1 (6 bases). CDR1 is SQVTM, CDR2 ANQGSEA, per germline. The CDR3 length is 15 residues. V was clipped by 0 bases and J by 2 bases, with 13 bases between them. CDR3 protein: CSVEELGRGNYGYTF. The CDR3 coding sequence is TGCAGCGTTGAAGAATTGGGTAGGGGGAACTATGGCTACACCTTC.

In nucleotides, the CDR3 is TGTGCCAGCAGCCAGATTTACGAGCAGTACTTC. Translated, it gives CASSQIYEQYF. V gene TRBV7-2 combines with J gene TRBJ2-7, with D unresolved. V shed 5 bases and J shed 4 bases, with 6 bases lying between them. The CDR3 spans 11 residues. In germline, CDR1 is SGHTA, CDR2 FQGNSA.

The chain couples TRBV4-1 to TRBJ2-7, with 9 positions matching TRBD1. Germline V gives CDR1 MGHRA, CDR2 YSYEKL. This CDR3 comprises 16 residues. J was trimmed by 3 bases and V by 3 bases; bases with no gene match: 9. The DNA for the CDR3 is TGCGCCAGCAGCCATCGGGTTACAGGGGGCAGCTACGAGCAGTACTTC. Translating gives CASSHRVTGGSYEQYF.

J is TRBJ1-1 and V is TRBV5-1; possibly TRBD1 for D (5 bases). Germline CDR1 is SGHRS and CDR2 is YFSETQ. The ends were cut back, 7 bases at V and 4 bases at J, with 14 bases in the middle. This CDR3 has 13 residues. CDR3 DNA: TGCGCCAGCGCACGCGTAGGGGCCACTGAAGCTTTCTTT. Translation: CASARVGATEAFF.

The V gene is TRBV5-1, the J gene TRBJ2-1; the D gene is possibly TRBD2 (5 bases). Trimming stripped 4 bases from V and 0 bases from J, with 11 bases between. The CDR3 has 15 residues. Germline assignment: CDR1 SGHRS and CDR2 YFSETQ. The CDR3 sequence: CASSIASPSYNEQFF. CDR3 nucleotides: TGCGCCAGCAGCATCGCTAGCCCCTCCTACAATGAGCAGTTCTTC.

V gene TRBV7-9 combines with J gene TRBJ1-2; TRBD1 agrees at 9 bases. Per the germline V gene, CDR1 is SEHNR and CDR2 is FQNEAQ (reference sequence). V lost 5 bases and J lost 4; bases outside the gene matches: 11. The CDR3 sequence is 16 residues long. CDR3 sequence reads: CASSPQADRGTYGYTF. The CDR3 DNA is TGTGCCAGCAGCCCCCAAGCCGACAGGGGGACCTATGGCTACACCTTC.

The V gene is TRBV5-6, the J gene TRBJ1-4, with a tentative D call TRBD1 (5 bases). The CDR3 runs 16 residues. Trimming stripped 1 base from V and 7 bases from J, with 17 bases between. Germline V gives CDR1 SGHDT, CDR2 YYEEEE. The CDR3, as DNA: TGTGCCAGCAGCTTGCCAAGGGGAATGGGTGGTGAAAAACTGTTTTTT. Protein: CASSLPRGMGGEKLFF.